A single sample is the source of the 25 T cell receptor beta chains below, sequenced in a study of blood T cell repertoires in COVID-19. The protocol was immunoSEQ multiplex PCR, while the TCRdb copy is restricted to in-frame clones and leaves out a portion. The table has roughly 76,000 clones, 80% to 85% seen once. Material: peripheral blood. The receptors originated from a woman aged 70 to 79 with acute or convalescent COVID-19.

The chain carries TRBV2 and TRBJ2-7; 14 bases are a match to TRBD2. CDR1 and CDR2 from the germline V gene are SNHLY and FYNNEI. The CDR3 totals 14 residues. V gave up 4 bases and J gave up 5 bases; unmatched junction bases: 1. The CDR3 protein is CASSGLAGGDEQYF. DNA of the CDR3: TGTGCCAGCAGTGGACTAGCGGGAGGGGACGAGCAGTACTTC.

CDR3 amino acids: CASSLVGGRARTGELFF. CDR3 nucleotide sequence: TGTGCCAGCAGCTTAGTCGGCGGGAGGGCGCGGACCGGGGAGCTGTTTTTT. This chain connects TRBV7-2 to TRBJ2-2; 9 bases are a match to TRBD2. V dropped 1 base and J dropped 5; count of bases not matched to a gene: 8. This CDR3 has 17 amino acids. Germline V gene lookup returns CDR1 SGHTA and CDR2 FQGNSA. The full variable domain, rest sourced from reference TRBV7-2 and TRBJ2-2, is GAGVSQSPSNKVTEKGKDVELRCDPISGHTALYWYRQSLGQGLEFLIYFQGNSAPDKSGLPSDRFSAERTGGSVSTLTIQRTQQEDSAVYLCASSLVGGRARTGELFFGEGSRLTVL.

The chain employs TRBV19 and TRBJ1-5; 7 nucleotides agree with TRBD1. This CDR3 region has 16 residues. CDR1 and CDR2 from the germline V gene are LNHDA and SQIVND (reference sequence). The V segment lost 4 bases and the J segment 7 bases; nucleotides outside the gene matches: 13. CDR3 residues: CASSKTDRVLWQPQHF. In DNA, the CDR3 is TGTGCCAGTAGTAAAACCGACAGGGTCCTTTGGCAGCCCCAGCATTTT.

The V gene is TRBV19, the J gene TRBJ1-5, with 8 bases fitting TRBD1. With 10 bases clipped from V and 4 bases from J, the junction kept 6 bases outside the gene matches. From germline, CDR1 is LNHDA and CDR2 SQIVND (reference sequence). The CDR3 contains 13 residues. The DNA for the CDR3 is TGTGCCACCACGGACAGGGAAAATCAGCCCCAGCATTTT. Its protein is CATTDRENQPQHF.

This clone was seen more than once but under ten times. CDR3 region: CASSLGQGDGTEAFF. The CDR3, as DNA: TGTGCCAGCAGCTTGGGACAGGGGGATGGGACTGAAGCTTTCTTT. The V call is TRBV11-2, the J call TRBJ1-1; 11 bases align to TRBD1. Trimming removed 3 bases from V and 5 bases from J; junction bases left unmatched: 5. This CDR3 spans 15 amino acids. Germline V gene data show CDR1 as SGHAT and CDR2 as FQNNGV. Looking up the rest from reference TRBV11-2 and TRBJ1-1 gives the full variable domain: EAGVAQSPRYKIIEKRQSVAFWCNPISGHATLYWYQQILGQGPKLLIQFQNNGVVDDSQLPKDRFSAERLKGVDSTLKIQPAKLEDSAVYLCASSLGQGDGTEAFFGQGTRLTVV.

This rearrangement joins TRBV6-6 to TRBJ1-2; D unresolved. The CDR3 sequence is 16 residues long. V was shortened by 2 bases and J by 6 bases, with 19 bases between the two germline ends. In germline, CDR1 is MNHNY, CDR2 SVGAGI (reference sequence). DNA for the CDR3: TGTGCCAGCAGTTACGATAGTGTTGGCAGCGACCATGGCTACACCTTC. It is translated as CASSYDSVGSDHGYTF.

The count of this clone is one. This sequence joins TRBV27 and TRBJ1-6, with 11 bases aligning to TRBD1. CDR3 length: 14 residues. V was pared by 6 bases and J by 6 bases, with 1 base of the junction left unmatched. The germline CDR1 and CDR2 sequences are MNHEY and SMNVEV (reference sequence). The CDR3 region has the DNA TGTGCCAGCAGGGGGACAGGGGGTAATTCACCCCTCCACTTT. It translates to CASRGTGGNSPLHF.

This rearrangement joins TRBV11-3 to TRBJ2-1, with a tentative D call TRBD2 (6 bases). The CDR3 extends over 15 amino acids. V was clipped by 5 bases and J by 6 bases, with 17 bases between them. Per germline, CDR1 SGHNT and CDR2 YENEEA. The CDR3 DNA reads TGTGCCAGCAGCGCTGGGACTCAAGGGGTCAATGAGCAGTTCTTC. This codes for CASSAGTQGVNEQFF. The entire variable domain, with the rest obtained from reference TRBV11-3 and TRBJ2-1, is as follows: EAGVVQSPRYKIIEKKQPVAFWCNPISGHNTLYWYLQNLGQGPELLIRYENEEAVDDSQLPKDRFSAERLKGVDSTLKIQPAELGDSAVYLCASSAGTQGVNEQFFGPGTRLTVL.

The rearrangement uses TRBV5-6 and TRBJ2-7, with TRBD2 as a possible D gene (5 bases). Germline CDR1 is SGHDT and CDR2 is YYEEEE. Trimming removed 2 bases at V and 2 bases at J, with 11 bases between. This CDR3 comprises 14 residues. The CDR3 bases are TGTGCCAGCAGCTTTGAGGGTAGACCCTACGAGCAGTACTTC. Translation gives CASSFEGRPYEQYF. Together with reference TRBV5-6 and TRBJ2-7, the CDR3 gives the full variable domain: DAGVTQSPTHLIKTRGQQVTLRCSPKSGHDTVSWYQQALGQGPQFIFQYYEEEERQRGNFPDRFSGHQFPNYSSELNVNALLLGDSALYLCASSFEGRPYEQYFGPGTRLTVT.

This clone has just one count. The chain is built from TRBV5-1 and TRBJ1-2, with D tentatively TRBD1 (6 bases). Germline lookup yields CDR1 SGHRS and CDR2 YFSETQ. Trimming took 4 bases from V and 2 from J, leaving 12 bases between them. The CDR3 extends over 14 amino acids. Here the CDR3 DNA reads TGCGCCAGCAGCCGGACAGAAGGAAACTATGGCTACACCTTC. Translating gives CASSRTEGNYGYTF.

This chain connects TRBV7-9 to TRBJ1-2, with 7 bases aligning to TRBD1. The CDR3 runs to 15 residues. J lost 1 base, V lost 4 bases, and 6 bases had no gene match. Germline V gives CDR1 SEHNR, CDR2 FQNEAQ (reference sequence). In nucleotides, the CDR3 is TGTGCCAGCAGCTCCTCGGGACAGAATAACTATGGCTACACCTTC. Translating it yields CASSSSGQNNYGYTF.

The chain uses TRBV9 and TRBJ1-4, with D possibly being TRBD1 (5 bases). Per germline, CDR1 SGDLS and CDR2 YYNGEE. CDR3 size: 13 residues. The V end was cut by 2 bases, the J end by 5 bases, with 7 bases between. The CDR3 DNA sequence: TGTGCCAGCAGCGTCAACAGGAATGAAAAACTGTTTTTT. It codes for CASSVNRNEKLFF. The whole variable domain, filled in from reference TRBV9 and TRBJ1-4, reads DSGVTQTPKHLITATGQRVTLRCSPRSGDLSVYWYQQSLDQGLQFLIQYYNGEERAKGNILERFSAQQFPDLHSELNLSSLELGDSALYFCASSVNRNEKLFFGSGTQLSVL.

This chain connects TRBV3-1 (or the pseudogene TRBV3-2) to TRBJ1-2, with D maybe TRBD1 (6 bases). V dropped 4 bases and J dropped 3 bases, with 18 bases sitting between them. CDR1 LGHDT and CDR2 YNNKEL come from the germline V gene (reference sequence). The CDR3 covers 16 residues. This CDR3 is CASSPRGGGAYYGYTF. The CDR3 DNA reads TGTGCCAGCAGCCCCCGCGGGGGGGGCGCTTACTATGGCTACACCTTC.

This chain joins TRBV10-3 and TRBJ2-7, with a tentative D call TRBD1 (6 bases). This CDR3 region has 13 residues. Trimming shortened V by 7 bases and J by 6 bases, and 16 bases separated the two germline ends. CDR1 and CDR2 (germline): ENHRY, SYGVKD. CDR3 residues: CAITGDTMSEQYF. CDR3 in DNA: TGTGCCATCACCGGGGACACCATGAGCGAGCAGTACTTC.

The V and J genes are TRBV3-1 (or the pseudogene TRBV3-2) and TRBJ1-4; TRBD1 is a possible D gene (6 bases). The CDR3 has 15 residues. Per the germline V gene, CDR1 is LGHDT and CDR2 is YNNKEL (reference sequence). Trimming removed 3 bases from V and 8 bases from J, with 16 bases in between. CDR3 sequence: CASSQEQGEGEKLFF. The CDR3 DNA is TGTGCCAGCAGCCAGGAACAGGGTGAGGGGGAAAAACTGTTTTTT.

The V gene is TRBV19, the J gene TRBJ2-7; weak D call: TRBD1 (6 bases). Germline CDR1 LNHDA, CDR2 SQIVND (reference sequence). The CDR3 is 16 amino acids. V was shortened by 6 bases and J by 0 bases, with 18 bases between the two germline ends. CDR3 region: CASSHTGHNSSYEQYF. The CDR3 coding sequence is TGTGCCAGTAGCCACACGGGACATAATTCCTCCTACGAGCAGTACTTC.

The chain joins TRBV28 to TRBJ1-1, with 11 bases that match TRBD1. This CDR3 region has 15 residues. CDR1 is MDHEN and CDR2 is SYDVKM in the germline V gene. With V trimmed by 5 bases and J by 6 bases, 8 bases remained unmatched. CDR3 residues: CASSGGDRGYPEAFF. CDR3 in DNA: TGTGCCAGCAGTGGTGGGGACAGGGGGTATCCTGAAGCTTTCTTT.

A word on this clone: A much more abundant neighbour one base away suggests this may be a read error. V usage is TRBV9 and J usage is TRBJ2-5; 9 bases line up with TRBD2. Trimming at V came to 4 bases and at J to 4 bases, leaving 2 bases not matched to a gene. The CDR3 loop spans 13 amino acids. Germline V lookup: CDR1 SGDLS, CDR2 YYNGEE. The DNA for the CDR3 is TGTGCCAGCAGCTTAGCGGGAGTAGAGACCCAGTACTTC. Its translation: CASSLAGVETQYF. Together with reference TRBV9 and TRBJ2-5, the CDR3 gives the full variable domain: DSGVTQTPKHLITATGQRVTLRCSPRSGDLSVYWYQQSLDQGLQFLIQYYNGEERAKGNILERFSAQQFPDLHSELNLSSLELGDSALYFCASSLAGVETQYFGPGTRLLVL.

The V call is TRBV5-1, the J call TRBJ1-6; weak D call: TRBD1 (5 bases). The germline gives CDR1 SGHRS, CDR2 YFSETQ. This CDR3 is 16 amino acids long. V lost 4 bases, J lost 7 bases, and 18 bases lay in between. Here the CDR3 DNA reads TGCGCCAGCAGCCAAGATATACCAGGGTACAATTCACCCCTCCACTTT. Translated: CASSQDIPGYNSPLHF.

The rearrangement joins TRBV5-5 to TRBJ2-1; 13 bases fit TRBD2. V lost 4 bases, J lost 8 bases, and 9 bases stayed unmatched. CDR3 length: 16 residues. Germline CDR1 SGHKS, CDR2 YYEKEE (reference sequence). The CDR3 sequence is CASSRTSGSSEDEQFF. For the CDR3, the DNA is TGTGCCAGCAGCCGGACTAGCGGGAGCTCGGAGGATGAGCAGTTCTTC.

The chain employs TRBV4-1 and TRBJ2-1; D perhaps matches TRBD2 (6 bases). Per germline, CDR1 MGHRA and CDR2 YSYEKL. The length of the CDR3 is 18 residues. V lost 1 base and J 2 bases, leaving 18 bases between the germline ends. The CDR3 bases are TGCGCCAGCAGCCAAGGGGTCGGGAGTGATCCTCCCTACAATGAGCAGTTCTTC. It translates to CASSQGVGSDPPYNEQFF.

CDR3 coding DNA: TGCGCCAGCAGCCGGGGGAGAGGTACAGATACGCAGTATTTT. Residues: CASSRGRGTDTQYF. The chain couples TRBV5-1 to TRBJ2-3; possibly TRBD2 for D (6 bases). Trimming shortened V by 4 bases and J by 3 bases, and 12 bases separated the two germline ends. This CDR3 has 14 residues. CDR1 SGHRS and CDR2 YFSETQ come from the germline V gene. Looking up the rest from reference TRBV5-1 and TRBJ2-3 gives the full variable domain: KAGVTQTPRYLIKTRGQQVTLSCSPISGHRSVSWYQQTPGQGLQFLFEYFSETQRNKGNFPGRFSGRQFSNSRSEMNVSTLELGDSALYLCASSRGRGTDTQYFGPGTRLTVL.

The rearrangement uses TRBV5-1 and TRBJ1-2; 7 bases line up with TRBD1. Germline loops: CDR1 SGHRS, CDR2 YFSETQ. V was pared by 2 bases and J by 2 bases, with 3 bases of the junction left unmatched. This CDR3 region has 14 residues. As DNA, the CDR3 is TGCGCCAGCAGCTTTGCACAGGGGAACTATGGCTACACCTTC. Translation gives CASSFAQGNYGYTF.

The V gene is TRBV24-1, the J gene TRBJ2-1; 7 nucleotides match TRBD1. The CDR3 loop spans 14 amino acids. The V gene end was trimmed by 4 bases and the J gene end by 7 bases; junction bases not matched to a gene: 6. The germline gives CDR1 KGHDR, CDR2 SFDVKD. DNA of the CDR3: TGTGCCACCAGTGAAACAGGGGCGGTTAATGAGCAGTTCTTC. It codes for CATSETGAVNEQFF.

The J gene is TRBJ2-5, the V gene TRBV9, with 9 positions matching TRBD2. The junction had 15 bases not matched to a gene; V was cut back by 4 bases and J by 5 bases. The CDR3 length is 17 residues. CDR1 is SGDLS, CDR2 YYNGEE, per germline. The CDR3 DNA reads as TGTGCCAGCAGCTACCGACCTATAGCGGGAGTAGTTGAGACCCAGTACTTC. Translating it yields CASSYRPIAGVVETQYF. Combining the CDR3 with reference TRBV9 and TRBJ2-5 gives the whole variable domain DSGVTQTPKHLITATGQRVTLRCSPRSGDLSVYWYQQSLDQGLQFLIQYYNGEERAKGNILERFSAQQFPDLHSELNLSSLELGDSALYFCASSYRPIAGVVETQYFGPGTRLLVL.